A selection of T cell receptor beta chains follows, all from one sample in a study of Graves' ophthalmopathy and Graves' hyperthyroidism. Each CDR3 protein gets one entry after TCRdb re-called the multiplex PCR reads with MiXCR. The sample records approximately 1.2 million distinct CDR3 sequences, roughly 35% being singletons. Sequenced sample: peripheral blood or thyroid tissue (not recorded which). All receptors come from an adult man with Graves' hyperthyroidism. Each CDR3 is given with its conserved first and last residue. The D gene is left open where the match is weak. Rows may omit the clone size; those that give it use once, few, many or a size class.

CASSQALVGILGIAGNTIYF,TGCGCCAGCAGCCAAGCTCTCGTGGGGATATTAGGGATCGCTGGAAACACCATATATTTT,few,NA,TRBJ1-3,TRBV4-3
CASSLVSSETQYF,TGTGCCAGCAGCTTAGTGTCCTCAGAGACCCAGTACTTC,many,NA,TRBJ2-5,TRBV11-2
CASSGGYGGELFF,TGTGCCAGCAGTGGGGGATACGGCGGGGAGCTGTTTTTT,NA,NA,TRBJ2-2,TRBV6-5
CASSEGAINSPLHF,TGTGCCAGCAGTGAGGGGGCGATCAATTCACCCCTCCACTTT,NA,NA,TRBJ1-6,TRBV25-1
CASSRGSPTNEKLFF,TGCGCCAGCAGCCGCGGCAGTCCAACTAATGAAAAACTGTTTTTT,NA,NA,TRBJ1-4,TRBV4-1
CASTSLPPGQSTGELFF,TGTGCCAGCACCTCCCTCCCGCCGGGACAGTCCACCGGGGAGCTGTTTTTT,NA,TRBD1,TRBJ2-2,TRBV5-5
CSARLAGNTIYF,TGCAGTGCTAGACTAGCGGGAAACACCATATATTTT,NA,NA,TRBJ1-3,TRBV20-1
CASSLDLTDTQYF,TGTGCCAGCAGCTTAGATCTAACAGATACGCAGTATTTT,NA,NA,TRBJ2-3,TRBV5-8
CASSLGRALGGNTEAFF,TGTGCCAGCAGCTTAGGCCGGGCCCTAGGCGGGAACACTGAAGCTTTCTTT,few,NA,TRBJ1-1,TRBV11-2
CSAESGTPGANVLTF,TGCAGCGCTGAATCAGGTACCCCCGGGGCCAACGTCCTGACTTTC,many,NA,TRBJ2-6,TRBV29-1
CAISSRGSSGNTIYF,TGTGCCATCAGCTCTCGGGGGAGCTCTGGAAACACCATATATTTT,few,NA,TRBJ1-3,TRBV10-3
CASSGGRYTIYF,TGTGCCAGCAGCGGTGGGCGTTACACCATATATTTT,NA,NA,TRBJ1-3,TRBV9
CSALVGGRSNQPQHF,TGCAGCGCCCTGGTCGGAGGGAGGAGCAATCAGCCCCAGCATTTT,many,NA,TRBJ1-5,TRBV29-1
CASSLPSRGQGGEQYF,TGCGCCAGCAGCTTACCATCGCGGGGACAGGGGGGCGAGCAGTACTTC,NA,TRBD1,TRBJ2-7,TRBV5-1
CSASRGSDTEAFF,TGCAGTGCTTCCAGGGGATCGGATACTGAAGCTTTCTTT,many,NA,TRBJ1-1,TRBV20-1
CASSLALAEAYEQYF,TGTGCCAGCAGCTTAGCACTAGCGGAGGCCTACGAGCAGTACTTC,many,TRBD2,TRBJ2-7,TRBV11-1
CASSVRESDGYTF,TGTGCCAGCTCAGTCCGGGAGAGTGATGGCTACACCTTC,NA,NA,TRBJ1-2,TRBV18
CASSKGMNTEAFF,TGTGCCAGTAGTAAAGGGATGAACACTGAAGCTTTCTTT,many,NA,TRBJ1-1,TRBV19
CASSPRLAGGFPYEQYF,TGTGCCAGCAGCCCAAGACTAGCGGGGGGGTTCCCCTACGAGCAGTACTTC,NA,TRBD2,TRBJ2-7,TRBV7-2
CASSLAVTGNYGYTF,TGTGCCAGCAGCTTAGCGGTGACAGGGAACTATGGCTACACCTTC,many,TRBD1,TRBJ1-2,TRBV7-8
CAISESKELHVQGGTEAFF,TGTGCCATCAGTGAGTCGAAGGAGCTCCACGTCCAAGGGGGGACTGAAGCTTTCTTT,NA,NA,TRBJ1-1,TRBV10-3
CASRPSSGRLSSYNSPLHF,TGTGCCAGCAGGCCATCGTCGGGACGGCTAAGCTCCTATAATTCACCCCTCCACTTT,few,NA,TRBJ1-6,TRBV6-6
CASSEFVWGFSPLHF,TGTGCCAGCAGTGAATTTGTTTGGGGGTTCTCACCCCTCCACTTT,few,NA,TRBJ1-6,TRBV6-6
CASSQEFGSGELFF,TGCGCCAGCAGCCAAGAGTTCGGGTCCGGGGAGCTGTTTTTT,NA,NA,TRBJ2-2,TRBV7-6